A selection of T cell receptor beta chains follows, all from one sample in a study of T cell repertoires in cytomegalovirus infection. TCRdb recomputed calls from the reads with MiXCR, one row per CDR3 protein. The sample shows around 430,000 distinct CDR3 sequences, about 44% of them seen only once. What these receptors recognize is not known. This sample comprised cultured PBMCs, obtained from culture after CMV antigen stimulation. Receptors were obtained from a human donor in good health (CMV status not recorded). Some clones in this sample may be carry-over from other donors' samples. CDR3s include the opening cysteine and the closing phenylalanine or tryptophan. The D gene is left open where the match is weak.

V gene: TRBV20-1
D gene: NA
J gene: TRBJ1-5
CDR3 protein: CSARRQDYSNQPQHF

V gene: TRBV19
D gene: NA
J gene: TRBJ2-1
CDR3 protein: CASSRWLGYDNEQFF

V gene: TRBV6-2/TRBV6-3
D gene: NA
J gene: TRBJ2-1
CDR3 protein: CASSYKGIKFF

V gene: TRBV12-3/TRBV12-4
D gene: NA
J gene: TRBJ2-1
CDR3 protein: CASSIGIAWQFF

V gene: TRBV7-2
D gene: TRBD2
J gene: TRBJ2-1
CDR3 protein: CASSSPASGGLNEQFF

V gene: TRBV5-5
D gene: NA
J gene: TRBJ1-4
CDR3 protein: CASSLWSTNEKLFF

V gene: TRBV28
D gene: NA
J gene: TRBJ2-5
CDR3 protein: CASSLRGTYQETQYF

V gene: TRBV27
D gene: NA
J gene: TRBJ2-1
CDR3 protein: CASRLEIYNEQFF

V gene: TRBV20-1
D gene: NA
J gene: TRBJ1-1
CDR3 protein: CSARRNTEAFF

V gene: TRBV7-2
D gene: TRBD2
J gene: TRBJ2-5
CDR3 protein: CASSLELAGGQETQYF

V gene: TRBV20-1
D gene: TRBD1
J gene: TRBJ2-3
CDR3 protein: CSATKWPGQGRTDTQYF

V gene: TRBV2
D gene: NA
J gene: TRBJ1-2
CDR3 protein: CASRTDKSHGYTF

V gene: TRBV11-2
D gene: NA
J gene: TRBJ2-7
CDR3 protein: CASSLDLWGLESYEQYF

V gene: TRBV7-2
D gene: NA
J gene: TRBJ2-1
CDR3 protein: CASSFQQPQEQFF

V gene: TRBV12-3/TRBV12-4
D gene: NA
J gene: TRBJ2-5
CDR3 protein: CASSLALGRQPQETQYF

V gene: TRBV7-2
D gene: NA
J gene: TRBJ2-3
CDR3 protein: CASSPYTDTQYF

V gene: TRBV28
D gene: NA
J gene: TRBJ1-2
CDR3 protein: CASNPAAEANYGYTF

V gene: TRBV7-2
D gene: TRBD2
J gene: TRBJ2-1
CDR3 protein: CASSSPMASGRYEQFF

V gene: TRBV7-2
D gene: NA
J gene: TRBJ2-7
CDR3 protein: CASSLIGRPNEQYF

V gene: TRBV7-9
D gene: NA
J gene: TRBJ1-1
CDR3 protein: CASNLSSGDTEAFF

V gene: TRBV7-2
D gene: NA
J gene: TRBJ2-3
CDR3 protein: CASSRLRRDTQYF

V gene: TRBV5-4
D gene: TRBD2
J gene: TRBJ2-7
CDR3 protein: CASSPLRGDPAEQYF

V gene: TRBV7-6
D gene: NA
J gene: TRBJ2-3
CDR3 protein: CASSLASRETDTQYF

V gene: TRBV3-1
D gene: NA
J gene: TRBJ2-3
CDR3 protein: CASSPQGRSTDTQYF

V gene: TRBV7-9
D gene: NA
J gene: TRBJ2-7
CDR3 protein: CASSSRGSWYEQYF

V gene: TRBV7-2
D gene: TRBD1
J gene: TRBJ1-2
CDR3 protein: CASEDRGNYGYTF

V gene: TRBV6-1
D gene: NA
J gene: TRBJ1-1
CDR3 protein: CASSEAGGTTEAFF

V gene: TRBV11-2
D gene: TRBD2
J gene: TRBJ2-3
CDR3 protein: CASSLVAGRADTQYF